This T cell receptor (beta chain) came from a study of sequential checkpoint blockade in melanoma (dated by TCRdb to between 2018 and 2021). Regarding the research as a whole: In a 1:1 randomization, patients received either first-line nivolumab then ipilimumab (arm A) or ipilimumab then nivolumab (arm B). Maintenance nivolumab came after each of the two trial sequences. General study outcomes and caveats: The model for predicting response that combines TCR metrics with mutation burden needs to be validated in larger, independent patient cohorts.

The CDR3 contains 13 residues, cysteine and phenylalanine counted. Just CDR3 DNA is preserved here, 39 bases in frame from base 1. CDR1 and CDR2 are read off the germline V gene as SGHVS and FQNEAQ. The junction shows trimming of 3 bases on V and 3 bases on J, plus 6 bases between the germline ends. Comment on this clone: The antigen it binds to is not known. Base qualities are not recorded, but no much larger clone differs from it by a single base.

This specimen's treatment or condition label, interpreted: randomized to nivolumab then ipilimumab (arm A) or the reverse (arm B). None of the patients in the trial had previously been given DNA-damaging chemotherapy. Live CD3+CD8+ cells negative for CD19 and CD56 were sorted from thawed PBMCs on a FACS Aria II flow cytometer. Samples came from patients with melanoma in CheckMate 064, a randomized, open-label phase II trial of sequential checkpoint blockade. Peripheral blood mononuclear cells were obtained through leukapheresis, purified using Ficoll-Paque, and frozen in human serum containing approximately 10% DMSO. Purity of sorted blood CD3+CD8+ cells was verified at >95% immediately after sorting, followed by DNA extraction. TCRbeta CDR3 regions were immunosequenced from genomic DNA with the immunoSEQ Assay. Genomic DNA was amplified by bias-controlled multiplex PCR before high-throughput sequencing. In the original analysis: To quantify the absolute abundance of each unique TCRbeta CDR3 region, the sequences were collapsed and filtered. Clonality was defined as 1 minus Pielou's evenness and was calculated using productive rearrangements only. Clones with significantly greater frequencies in on-treatment versus baseline samples were identified using a previously published method. TCRdb took over this immuneACCESS table, retaining in-frame rearrangements with V and J assigned. Such tables are incomplete; in checked studies, under half of the missing clones stem from an unresolved V gene, and the remainder is unexplained. That table is the source of V, J and clone size, and D and trimming were worked out from the DNA. Across this sample there are 4,000 to 6,000 clones, with 70% to 80% seen only once. Jointly, the top ten make up roughly two thirds of the sample.

The receptor comes from a human donor with melanoma. Recombination connected TRBV7-8 to TRBJ2-1; TRBD1 could be the D gene, as 6 bases match. This specimen was CD8+ T cells sorted from blood (inferred from file names), taken from a patient given nivolumab and ipilimumab in sequence. The CDR3 is CASSLDSYNEQFF. The bases are TGTGCCAGCAGCTTGGACAGCTACAATGAGCAGTTCTTC.